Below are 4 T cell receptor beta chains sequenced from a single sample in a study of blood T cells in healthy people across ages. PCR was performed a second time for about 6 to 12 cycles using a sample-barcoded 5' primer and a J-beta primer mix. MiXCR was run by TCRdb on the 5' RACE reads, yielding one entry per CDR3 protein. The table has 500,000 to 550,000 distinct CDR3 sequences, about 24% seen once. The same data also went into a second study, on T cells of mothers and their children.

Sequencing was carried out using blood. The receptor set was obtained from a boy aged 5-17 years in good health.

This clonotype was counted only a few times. CDR3 DNA: TGCAGCGTTGAAGATTTGGAGTACGGCTACGAGCAGTACTTC. Residues: CSVEDLEYGYEQYF. V usage is TRBV29-1 and J usage is TRBJ2-5; D remains unclear. The last part of the DNA fits TRBJ2-7 better; the J call may be wrong. The CDR3 runs 14 residues. Germline loops: CDR1 SQVTM, CDR2 ANQGSEA.

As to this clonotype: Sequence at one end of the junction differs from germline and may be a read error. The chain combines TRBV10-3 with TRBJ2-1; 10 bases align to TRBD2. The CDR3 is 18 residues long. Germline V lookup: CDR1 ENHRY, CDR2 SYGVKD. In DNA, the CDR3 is TGTGCCATCAGCAGCCCGGGACTAGCGCAGAGGACCAACAATGAGCACTTCTTC. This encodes CAISSPGLAQRTNNEHFF.

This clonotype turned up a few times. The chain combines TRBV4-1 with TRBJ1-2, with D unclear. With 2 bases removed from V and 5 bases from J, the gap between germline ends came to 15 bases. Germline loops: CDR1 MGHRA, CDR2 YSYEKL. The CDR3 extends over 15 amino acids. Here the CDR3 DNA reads TGCGCCAGCAGCCAATCCGGGGAGGTGGCTTATGGCTACACCTTC. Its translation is CASSQSGEVAYGYTF.

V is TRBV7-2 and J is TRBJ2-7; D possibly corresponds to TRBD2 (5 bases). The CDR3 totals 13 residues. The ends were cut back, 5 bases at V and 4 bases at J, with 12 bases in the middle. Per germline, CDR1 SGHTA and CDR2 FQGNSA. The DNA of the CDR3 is TGTGCCAGCAGCGCCCAAACTAGTTACGAGCAGTACTTC. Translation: CASSAQTSYEQYF.